A single sample gave rise to the 25 T cell receptor beta chains below, sequenced in a study of blood T cell repertoires in COVID-19. This table comes from immunoSEQ multiplex PCR, and its TCRdb copy is limited to in-frame clones, with some not included. The sample holds 260,000 or so clones, roughly 82% seen once. The sample was peripheral blood. The source is a woman in her 70s with acute or convalescent COVID-19.

The rearrangement uses TRBV5-4 and TRBJ2-6, with 9 bases fitting TRBD2. With 3 bases clipped from V and 3 bases from J, the junction kept 7 bases outside the gene matches. The CDR3 runs to 17 residues. The V gene's germline CDR1 is SGHNT and CDR2 YYREEE (reference sequence). The chain's CDR3 is CASSSPGTSFGANVLTF. Here the CDR3 DNA reads TGTGCCAGCAGCTCTCCCGGGACTAGCTTTGGGGCCAACGTCCTGACTTTC.

CDR3 sequence reads: CASSSIGFANTGELFF. The CDR3 DNA is TGTGCCAGCAGTTCTATCGGGTTCGCGAACACCGGGGAGCTGTTTTTT. V and J are TRBV27 and TRBJ2-2, with D unclear. The CDR3 contains 16 residues. Deletions cut 4 bases from V and 0 bases from J, with 12 bases between. Germline CDR1 MNHEY, CDR2 SMNVEV (reference sequence).

CDR3 DNA sequence: TGTGCCAGCAGTTACCAGGACAGGGGAGCTGGTGGCTACACCTTC. It encodes CASSYQDRGAGGYTF. This chain connects TRBV6-5 to TRBJ1-2; 9 bases are shared with TRBD1. The junction had 8 bases not matched to a gene; V was cut back by 2 bases and J by 7 bases. CDR1 is MNHEY and CDR2 is SVGAGI in the germline V gene. This CDR3 region has 15 residues.

The genes are TRBV6-1 and TRBJ1-6; TRBD1 aligns across 9 bases. The CDR3 is 17 residues long. Germline CDR1 and CDR2: MNHNS and SASEGT. V trimming: 3 bases; J trimming: 8 bases; junction bases outside the gene matches: 11. This CDR3 is CASSDGTGLRSDSPLHF. For the CDR3, the DNA is TGTGCCAGCAGTGATGGGACAGGGTTACGTTCAGATTCACCCCTCCACTTT.

The genes are TRBV7-9 and TRBJ1-3; perhaps TRBD1 as D (6 bases). This CDR3 region has 15 residues. Trimming removed 3 bases at V and 0 bases at J, with 9 bases between. From germline, CDR1 is SEHNR and CDR2 FQNEAQ (reference sequence). The CDR3 DNA is TGTGCCAGCAGCTTCAGGGGCCGCTCTGGAAACACCATATATTTT. Amino acid sequence: CASSFRGRSGNTIYF.

The rearrangement joins TRBV19 to TRBJ1-5; no definite D call. V dropped 3 bases and J dropped 9 bases, with 6 bases sitting between them. Germline lookup yields CDR1 LNHDA and CDR2 SQIVND (reference sequence). The CDR3 has 11 amino acids. CDR3 in amino acids: CASSMSGPQHF. The CDR3 DNA reads as TGTGCCAGTAGTATGAGCGGGCCCCAGCATTTT.

The chain uses TRBV27 and TRBJ2-2, with no clear D. V lost 5 bases and J lost 7, with 5 bases in between. The CDR3 loop spans 11 amino acids. The germline CDR1 and CDR2 sequences are MNHEY and SMNVEV (reference sequence). As DNA, the CDR3 is TGTGCCAGCAGTCTGTTCGGGGAGCTGTTTTTT. The encoded protein is CASSLFGELFF.

The J gene is TRBJ2-3, the V gene TRBV11-3, with D maybe TRBD2 (6 bases). CDR3 length: 15 residues. Trimming stripped 1 base from V and 6 bases from J, with 14 bases between. Germline V gives CDR1 SGHNT, CDR2 YENEEA. CDR3 in DNA: TGTGCCAGCAGCTTAGCCCCAGGTGCGGGGGATACGCAGTATTTT. It encodes CASSLAPGAGDTQYF.

The chain links TRBV11-2 to TRBJ1-1; D unclear. The length of the CDR3 is 14 residues. With 0 bases removed from V and 4 bases from J, the gap between germline ends came to 9 bases. The V gene's germline CDR1 is SGHAT and CDR2 FQNNGV. The CDR3 sequence is CASSLDQVGTEAFF. For the CDR3, the DNA is TGTGCCAGCAGCTTAGATCAGGTGGGCACTGAAGCTTTCTTT.

The chain carries TRBV5-6 and TRBJ1-1; TRBD1 might be the D (6 bases). The V gene's germline CDR1 is SGHDT and CDR2 YYEEEE. The CDR3 extends over 17 amino acids. Trimming left V 1 base short and J 0 bases short, with 16 bases between. CDR3 in DNA: TGTGCCAGCAGCTTGCAGGGGTCCCTTTTGATGAACACTGAAGCTTTCTTT. Its protein product is CASSLQGSLLMNTEAFF.

This clone turned up a few times. This chain connects TRBV6-6 to TRBJ1-3; 7 bases are shared with TRBD1. Germline trimming cut 6 bases from V and 2 bases from J; bases unmatched to any gene: 4. The CDR3 sequence is 14 residues long. CDR1 is MNHNY and CDR2 is SVGAGI in the germline V gene (reference sequence). CDR3 in amino acids: CASRAGQTGNTIYF. CDR3 bases: TGTGCCAGCAGGGCGGGACAGACTGGAAACACCATATATTTT.

Note on this clone: An end of the junction differs from the germline gene, which may be a read error. The chain links TRBV19 to TRBJ2-7; 9 bases line up with TRBD2. The CDR3 covers 14 residues. The germline V gene has CDR1 LNHDA and CDR2 SQIVND (reference sequence). The CDR3, as DNA: TGTGCCAGTAGTATGGGGACTAGCTCCCACGAGCAGTACTTC. Translated: CASSMGTSSHEQYF.

The rearrangement links TRBV28 to TRBJ1-1; TRBD1 agrees at 7 bases. Per germline, CDR1 MDHEN and CDR2 SYDVKM. V lost 4 bases and J lost 8; bases outside the gene matches: 4. The CDR3 covers 12 residues. The CDR3 sequence is CASSSRGREAFF. The CDR3 region has the DNA TGTGCCAGCAGTTCTAGGGGGCGCGAAGCTTTCTTT. The full variable domain, its missing parts supplied by reference TRBV28 and TRBJ1-1, is DVKVTQSSRYLVKRTGEKVFLECVQDMDHENMFWYRQDPGLGLRLIYFSYDVKMKEKGDIPEGYSVSREKKERFSLILESASTNQTSMYLCASSSRGREAFFGQGTRLTVV.

The rearrangement uses TRBV7-2 and TRBJ1-2; 12 nucleotides agree with TRBD1. The CDR3 has 16 amino acids. The J segment lost 8 bases and the V segment lost 4 bases, leaving 11 bases of the junction unmatched. Germline loops: CDR1 SGHTA, CDR2 FQGNSA. CDR3 bases: TGTGCCAGCAGCTCTCGCAACCCGGGACAGGGGGCCGGCTACACCTTC. It codes for CASSSRNPGQGAGYTF.

Written as DNA, the CDR3 is TGTGCCAGCAGCTTAGGTACGGGGGTGAACACTGAAGCTTTCTTT. Its protein product is CASSLGTGVNTEAFF. The rearrangement joins TRBV7-2 to TRBJ1-1; D is perhaps TRBD1 (5 bases). V lost 1 base, J lost 0 bases, and 9 bases lay in between. Germline assignment: CDR1 SGHTA and CDR2 FQGNSA. CDR3 size: 15 residues.

The V gene is TRBV2, the J gene TRBJ1-1, with D perhaps TRBD1 (5 bases). The germline V gene has CDR1 SNHLY and CDR2 FYNNEI. Trimming stripped 7 bases from V and 11 bases from J, with 20 bases between. The CDR3 is 13 residues long. In DNA form, the CDR3 reads TGTGCCAGCAATACCGGGACTTTCCAAGGTGCTTTCTTT. Its protein product is CASNTGTFQGAFF. The full variable domain, in which reference TRBV2 and TRBJ1-1 provide the parts outside the CDR3, is EPEVTQTPSHQVTQMGQEVILRCVPISNHLYFYWYRQILGQKVEFLVSFYNNEISEKSEIFDDQFSVERPDGSNFTLKIRSTKLEDSAMYFCASNTGTFQGAFFGQGTRLTVV.

V is TRBV9 and J is TRBJ2-2; D possibly corresponds to TRBD1 (6 bases). The CDR3 has 14 residues. Trimming stripped 2 bases from V and 1 base from J, with 6 bases between. CDR1 SGDLS and CDR2 YYNGEE come from the germline V gene. The CDR3 DNA follows: TGTGCCAGCAGCGTGGGACAGAACACCGGGGAGCTGTTTTTT. It yields the protein CASSVGQNTGELFF. Full variable domain (outside the CDR3, taken from reference TRBV9 and TRBJ2-2): DSGVTQTPKHLITATGQRVTLRCSPRSGDLSVYWYQQSLDQGLQFLIQYYNGEERAKGNILERFSAQQFPDLHSELNLSSLELGDSALYFCASSVGQNTGELFFGEGSRLTVL.

The chain links TRBV4-3 to TRBJ2-7; TRBD2 might be the D (6 bases). Trimming cost V 1 base and J 6 bases, with 13 bases left between them. This CDR3 comprises 14 residues. From germline, CDR1 is LGHNA and CDR2 YSLEER. The CDR3: CASSQVGGVGEQYF. The CDR3, as DNA: TGCGCCAGCAGCCAAGTAGGAGGGGTGGGCGAGCAGTACTTC.

The chain is built from TRBV4-2 and TRBJ1-2; D perhaps matches TRBD1 (6 bases). Germline loops: CDR1 LGHNA, CDR2 YNFKEQ. Trimming left V 5 bases short and J 7 bases short, with 11 bases between. The CDR3 covers 12 residues. Here the CDR3 DNA reads TGTGCCAGCAGCTCAAACAGGGCTGGCTACACCTTC. Protein: CASSSNRAGYTF.

The chain joins TRBV5-1 to TRBJ1-6, with D possibly TRBD1 on 6 matching bases. This CDR3 is built from 13 residues. Germline lookup yields CDR1 SGHRS and CDR2 YFSETQ. Trimming shortened V by 5 bases and J by 9 bases, and 12 bases separated the two germline ends. The CDR3 is CASSPDRGSPLHF. In nucleotides, the CDR3 is TGCGCCAGCAGTCCGGACAGAGGTTCACCCCTCCACTTT.

The chain has TRBV19 and TRBJ1-5; D ambiguous. Trimming stripped 1 base from V and 3 bases from J, with 10 bases between. In germline, CDR1 is LNHDA, CDR2 SQIVND (reference sequence). The CDR3 contains 15 residues. CDR3 nucleotide sequence: TGTGCCAGTAGTATAGGGAGCGGGGTCAATCAGCCCCAGCATTTT. Translating it yields CASSIGSGVNQPQHF.

To note about this clone: Additional DNA sequences in this sample encode the identical CDR3. The gene calls are TRBV15 and TRBJ1-4; D is uncertain. The CDR3 is 15 residues long. Deletions cut 0 bases from V and 8 bases from J, with 13 bases between. Germline CDR1 LNHNV, CDR2 YYDKDF (reference sequence). The CDR3 DNA is TGTGCCACCAGCAGAGATCTACCAAGCCGAGAAAAACTGTTTTTT. It codes for CATSRDLPSREKLFF.

The rearrangement joins TRBV30 to TRBJ1-3; D not certain. Germline CDR1 and CDR2: GTSNPN and SVGIG (reference sequence). V was trimmed by 0 bases and J by 0 bases, leaving 9 bases between them. This CDR3 has 15 amino acids. In DNA, the CDR3 is TGTGCCTGGAGTGTACGTATCAGCTCTGGAAACACCATATATTTT. Amino acids: CAWSVRISSGNTIYF. The full variable domain, rest sourced from reference TRBV30 and TRBJ1-3, is SQTIHQWPATLVQPVGSPLSLECTVEGTSNPNLYWYRQAAGRGLQLLFYSVGIGQISSEVPQNLSASRPQDRQFILSSKKLLLSDSGFYLCAWSVRISSGNTIYFGEGSWLTVV.

V is TRBV28 and J is TRBJ1-2; D uncertain. The V gene's germline CDR1 is MDHEN and CDR2 SYDVKM. V was trimmed by 7 bases and J by 8 bases, leaving 20 bases between them. The CDR3 is made up of 14 amino acids. CDR3 in amino acids: CASTGLEKIRGYTF. CDR3 DNA sequence: TGTGCCAGCACCGGCCTAGAAAAGATCCGGGGCTACACCTTC.

V gene TRBV5-4 combines with J gene TRBJ1-1; possible D gene TRBD1, 5 bases. This CDR3 spans 14 amino acids. CDR1 and CDR2 (germline): SGHNT, YYREEE (reference sequence). Trimming took 4 bases from V and 1 from J, leaving 11 bases between them. DNA for the CDR3: TGTGCCAGCAGCGTTCAGGGATGGAACACTGAAGCTTTCTTT. Encoded protein: CASSVQGWNTEAFF. The full variable domain, with the rest looked up from reference TRBV5-4 and TRBJ1-1, is ETGVTQSPTHLIKTRGQQVTLRCSSQSGHNTVSWYQQALGQGPQFIFQYYREEENGRGNFPPRFSGLQFPNYSSELNVNALELDDSALYLCASSVQGWNTEAFFGQGTRLTVV.